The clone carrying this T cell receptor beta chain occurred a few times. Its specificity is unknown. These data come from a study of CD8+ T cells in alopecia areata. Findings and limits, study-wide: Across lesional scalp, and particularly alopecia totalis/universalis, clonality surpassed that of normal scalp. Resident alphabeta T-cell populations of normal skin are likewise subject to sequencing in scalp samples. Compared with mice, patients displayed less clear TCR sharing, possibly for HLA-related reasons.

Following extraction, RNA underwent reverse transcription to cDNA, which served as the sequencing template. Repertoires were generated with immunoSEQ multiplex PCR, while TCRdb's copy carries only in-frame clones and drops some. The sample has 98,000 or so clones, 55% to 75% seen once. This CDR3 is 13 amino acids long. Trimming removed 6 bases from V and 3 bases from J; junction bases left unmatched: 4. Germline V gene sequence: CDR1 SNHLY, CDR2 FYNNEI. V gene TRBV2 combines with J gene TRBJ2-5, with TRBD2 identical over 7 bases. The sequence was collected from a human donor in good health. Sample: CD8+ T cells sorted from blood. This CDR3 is CASSPREEETQYF. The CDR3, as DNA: TGTGCCAGCAGCCCACGGGAGGAAGAGACCCAGTACTTC.